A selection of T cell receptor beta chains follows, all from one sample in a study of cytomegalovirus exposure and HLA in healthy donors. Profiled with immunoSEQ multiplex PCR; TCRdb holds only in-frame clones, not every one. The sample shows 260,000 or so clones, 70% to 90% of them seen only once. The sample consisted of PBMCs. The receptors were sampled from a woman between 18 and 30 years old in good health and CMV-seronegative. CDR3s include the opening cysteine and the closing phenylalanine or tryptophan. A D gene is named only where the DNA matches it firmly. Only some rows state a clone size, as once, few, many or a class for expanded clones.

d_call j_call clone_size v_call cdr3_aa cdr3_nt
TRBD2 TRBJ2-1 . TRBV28 CASSFGLASGFNEQFF TGTGCCAGCAGTTTCGGACTAGCCTCGGGGTTTAATGAGCAGTTCTTC
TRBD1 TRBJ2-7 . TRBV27 CASSLKGQGSYEQYF TGTGCCAGCAGTTTAAAGGGACAGGGCTCCTACGAGCAGTACTTC
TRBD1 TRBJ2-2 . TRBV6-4 CASSAETQGATGELFF TGTGCCAGCAGTGCAGAAACACAGGGGGCGACCGGGGAGCTGTTTTTT
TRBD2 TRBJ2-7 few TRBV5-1 CASSLAIGGLGYEQYF TGCGCCAGCAGCTTGGCCATCGGGGGACTAGGCTACGAGCAGTACTTC
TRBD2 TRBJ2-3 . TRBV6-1 CASSEQAGGPDTQYF TGTGCCAGCAGTGAACAAGCGGGAGGGCCGGATACGCAGTATTTT
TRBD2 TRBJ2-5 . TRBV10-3 CAISERAGGLQETQYF TGTGCCATCAGTGAGAGGGCGGGAGGGCTCCAAGAGACCCAGTACTTC
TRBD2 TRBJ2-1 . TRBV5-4 CASSGGLQLLDEQFF TGTGCCAGCAGCGGGGGACTACAACTCTTGGATGAGCAGTTCTTC
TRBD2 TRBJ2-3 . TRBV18 CASSFSRRTSGSLTDTQYF TGTGCCAGCTCATTCTCGAGGCGGACTAGCGGTTCCCTCACAGATACGCAGTATTTT
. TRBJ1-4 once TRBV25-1 CASSGPDRQKLFF TGTGCCAGCAGTGGGCCGGACAGACAAAAACTGTTTTTT
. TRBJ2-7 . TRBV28 CASSFFTGAYEQYF TGTGCCAGCAGTTTTTTTACGGGAGCGTACGAGCAGTACTTC
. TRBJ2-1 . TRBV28 CASSLVLGSYNEQFF TGTGCCAGCAGTTTGGTCCTCGGCTCCTACAATGAGCAGTTCTTC
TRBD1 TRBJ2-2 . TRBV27 CATRNRGPGELFF TGTGCCACCAGAAACAGGGGGCCCGGGGAGCTGTTTTTT
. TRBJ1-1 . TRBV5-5 CASRDGGTEAFF TGTGCCAGCAGAGACGGGGGGACTGAAGCTTTCTTT
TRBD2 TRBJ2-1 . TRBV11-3 CASSSGLAGTYNEQFF TGTGCCAGCAGCTCCGGACTAGCGGGCACATACAATGAGCAGTTCTTC
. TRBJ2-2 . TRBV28 CASSSAVTGELFF TGTGCCAGCAGTTCCGCAGTCACCGGGGAGCTGTTTTTT
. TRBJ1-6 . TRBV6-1 CASSEAPGRNSPLHF TGTGCCAGCAGTGAAGCTCCAGGTCGGAATTCACCCCTCCACTTT
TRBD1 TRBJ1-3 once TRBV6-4 CASSDLGQGAGNTIYF TGTGCCAGCAGTGACTTGGGACAGGGGGCTGGAAACACCATATATTTT
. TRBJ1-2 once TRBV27 CASSATGGALYGYTF TGTGCCAGCAGTGCGACGGGGGGAGCCCTCTATGGCTACACCTTC
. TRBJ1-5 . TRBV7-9 CASSLKNVGRGSDQPQHF TGTGCCAGCAGCTTAAAAAATGTGGGTAGGGGTTCGGATCAGCCCCAGCATTTT
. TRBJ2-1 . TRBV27 CASSSTPGGGYYNEQFF TGTGCCAGCAGTTCCACGCCTGGGGGAGGATACTACAATGAGCAGTTCTTC
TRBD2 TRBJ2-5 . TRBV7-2 CASSLGSGIGETQYF TGTGCCAGCAGCTTAGGAAGCGGGATCGGAGAGACCCAGTACTTC
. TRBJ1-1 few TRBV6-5 CASSYSRVNTEAFF TGTGCCAGCAGTTACTCGCGGGTCAACACTGAAGCTTTCTTT
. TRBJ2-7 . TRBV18 CASSPPLAYEQYF TGTGCCAGCTCACCACCCCTAGCCTACGAGCAGTACTTC
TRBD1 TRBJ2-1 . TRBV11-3 CASSPTGNEQFF TGTGCCAGCAGCCCGACAGGGAATGAGCAGTTCTTC
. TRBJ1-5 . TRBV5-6 CASSWRTGQPQHF TGTGCCAGCAGCTGGAGAACGGGTCAGCCCCAGCATTTT
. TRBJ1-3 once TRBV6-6 CASSYSGSLGNTIYF TGTGCCAGCAGTTACTCGGGCAGTCTTGGAAACACCATATATTTT
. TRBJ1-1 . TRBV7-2 CASHRGHPNTEAFF TGTGCCAGCCACCGGGGTCATCCGAACACTGAAGCTTTCTTT
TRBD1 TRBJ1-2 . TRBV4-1 CASSSRTGIGGYTF TGCGCCAGCAGCTCTAGGACAGGGATAGGAGGCTACACCTTC
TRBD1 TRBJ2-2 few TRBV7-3 CASSSQGANTGELFF TGTGCCAGCAGCTCACAGGGGGCGAACACCGGGGAGCTGTTTTTT
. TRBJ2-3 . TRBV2 CASRAADTQYF TGTGCCAGCAGGGCAGCAGATACGCAGTATTTT
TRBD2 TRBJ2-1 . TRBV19 CASSPGLAGVPSYNEQFF TGTGCCAGTAGCCCCGGACTAGCGGGAGTACCATCCTACAATGAGCAGTTCTTC
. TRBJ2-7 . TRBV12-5 CASGSNPTPSSYEQYF TGTGCTAGTGGTTCCAACCCGACACCGAGCTCCTACGAGCAGTACTTC
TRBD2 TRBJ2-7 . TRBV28 CASVGSGLGEQYF TGTGCCAGCGTTGGTAGCGGGCTGGGTGAGCAGTACTTC
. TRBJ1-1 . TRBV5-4 CASSLSGQMNTEAFF TGTGCCAGCAGCTTAAGCGGCCAGATGAACACTGAAGCTTTCTTT
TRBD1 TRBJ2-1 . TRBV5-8 CASSPDRADNEQFF TGTGCCAGCAGCCCGGACAGGGCCGACAATGAGCAGTTCTTC
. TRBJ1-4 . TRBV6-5 CASSFLPTGGKLFF TGTGCCAGCAGTTTCCTACCGACGGGAGGGAAACTGTTTTTT